What follows is one T cell receptor (beta chain) and its context. Its antigen is as yet unknown. This CDR3 region has 16 residues. These data are taken from a study of T cells expressing NK-cell markers. Study as a whole: Seven HCMV-seropositive donors and one seronegative donor made up the eight sequenced donors. Findings and limits, study-wide: A few of the donors also had these clonotypes leading their CD3+CD56-NKG2C+ fraction. The study did not resolve the HCMV specificity of expanded NKG2C+ T cell clones.

TCRdb derives one entry per CDR3 protein from the 5' RACE reads, leaving out DNA. Its listing shows about 260,000 distinct CDR3 sequences. The sequenced sample was blood T cells: a sorted CD56 or NKG2C T cell subset, CD4+ or CD8+ T cells, or bulk PBMC T cells (not recorded which). The chain joins TRBV12-3 or TRBV12-4 to TRBJ1-4; the TCRdb call, TRBD1, lacks DNA for checking. The clonotype originates from a man aged 18 to 30 in good health. CDR3 protein: CASSPPDEGAGEKLFF.